This is a list of T cell receptor beta chains from one sample in a study of graft-versus-host responses after intestinal transplantation. Their target antigens are unknown. Clones were sequenced by immunoSEQ multiplex PCR, and TCRdb holds only the in-frame ones, with some missing. The repertoire includes tens of thousands of clones, about nine tenths of them detected once, and 0.1% sits in the top ten. Sequenced here: unstimulated CD4+ T cells sorted from spleen or lymph node cells, sampled before intestinal transplant. The source of these receptors is a human donor who received an intestinal transplant. The CDR3 runs from the conserved cysteine through the conserved F or W.

v_call cdr3_aa
TRBV6-6 CASSSLGGADEQFF
TRBV19 CASSIGLVRTDTQYF
TRBV5-4 CASSLTQETQYF
TRBV5-1 CASSPNIREGNEQFF
TRBV6-5 CASSYSGGALNEQYF
TRBV14 CASSQRQIQETQYF
TRBV5-1 CASSNRGGPLDEQYF
TRBV7-9 CASSSQKEAGAYEQYF
TRBV7-9 CASSLARPMGDEQFF
TRBV5-1 CASSLVDSDYGYTF
TRBV25-1 CASSPDSKNTEAFF
TRBV11-2 CASSPPLQVDTEAFF
TRBV6-5 CASSYSRANYGYTF
TRBV9 CASSGGGYSNQPQHF
TRBV7-9 CASSSDRSYEQYF
TRBV29-1 CSVGNSGGARETQYF
TRBV23-1 CAITKETGAGEGNQPQHF
TRBV5-1 CASSPLLILDRGSSYEQYF
TRBV15 CATSREWGQGRYNEQFF
TRBV5-4 CASSTGTGTGTEAFF
TRBV10-3 CAISESSRAFF
TRBV5-6 CASSFRTGVGTEAFF
TRBV7-2 CASSLYRDSPLHF
TRBV20-1 CSAYGRGEQYF
TRBV15 CATSRLGQIEAFF
TRBV7-9 CASSLTGGSYNEQFF
TRBV7-2 CASSFGPNTEAFF
TRBV5-4 CASSRDRASYEQYF
TRBV7-2 CASSPFGTGEYGYTF
TRBV19 CASSDLFRGNTGELFF
TRBV30 CAWGGTGGSGNTIYF
TRBV9 CASSLRLAGSYYNEQFF
TRBV9 CASSLDRTNEKLFF
TRBV7-8 CASRKGDRGYNEQFF
TRBV19 CASNPGQGVNTEAFF
TRBV7-6 CASSSLRGANEKLFF
TRBV7-9 CASSLVGGDRANYGYTF
TRBV6-5 CASSYSKGGNYGYTF
TRBV7-2 CASSLKGSGAYGYTF
TRBV5-4 CASSHTGDSYEQYF
TRBV7-2 CASSLTGGVGYEQYF
TRBV29-1 CSVALGQIYEQYF
TRBV7-2 CASRLSGGPYEQYF
TRBV14 CASSRYRDIRNSPLHF